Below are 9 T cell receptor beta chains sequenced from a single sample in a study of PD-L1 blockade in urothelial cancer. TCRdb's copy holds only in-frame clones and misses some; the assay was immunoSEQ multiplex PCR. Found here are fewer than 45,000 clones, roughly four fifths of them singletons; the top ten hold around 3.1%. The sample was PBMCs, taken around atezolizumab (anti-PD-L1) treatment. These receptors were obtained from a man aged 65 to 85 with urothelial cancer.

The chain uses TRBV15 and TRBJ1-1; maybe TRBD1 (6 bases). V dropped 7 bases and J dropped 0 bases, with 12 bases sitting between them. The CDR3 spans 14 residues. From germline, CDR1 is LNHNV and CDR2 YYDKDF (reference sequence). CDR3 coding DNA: TGTGCCACCACCACGACAGGCCTGAACACTGAAGCTTTCTTT. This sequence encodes CATTTTGLNTEAFF.

The CDR3 DNA follows: TGTGCCTGGGGAGGTACCTACGAGCAGTACTTC. Protein sequence: CAWGGTYEQYF. The rearrangement links TRBV30 to TRBJ2-7; a weak D match, TRBD2 (5 bases). The CDR3 runs to 11 residues. The V gene's germline CDR1 is GTSNPN and CDR2 SVGIG (reference sequence). Trimming shortened V by 5 bases and J by 2 bases, and 7 bases separated the two germline ends.

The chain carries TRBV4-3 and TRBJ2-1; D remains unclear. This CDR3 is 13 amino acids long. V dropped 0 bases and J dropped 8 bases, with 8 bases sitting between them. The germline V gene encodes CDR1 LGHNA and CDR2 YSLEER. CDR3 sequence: CASSQELSDEQFF. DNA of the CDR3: TGCGCCAGCAGCCAAGAACTCTCCGATGAGCAGTTCTTC.

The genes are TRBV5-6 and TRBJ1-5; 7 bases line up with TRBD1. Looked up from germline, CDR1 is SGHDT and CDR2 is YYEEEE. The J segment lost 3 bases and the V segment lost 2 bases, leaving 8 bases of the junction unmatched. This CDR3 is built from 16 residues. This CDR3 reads CASSFGGQRFNQPQHF. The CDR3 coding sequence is TGTGCCAGCAGCTTCGGGGGACAGAGATTCAATCAGCCCCAGCATTTT. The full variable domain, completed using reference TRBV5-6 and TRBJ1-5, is DAGVTQSPTHLIKTRGQQVTLRCSPKSGHDTVSWYQQALGQGPQFIFQYYEEEERQRGNFPDRFSGHQFPNYSSELNVNALLLGDSALYLCASSFGGQRFNQPQHFGDGTRLSIL.

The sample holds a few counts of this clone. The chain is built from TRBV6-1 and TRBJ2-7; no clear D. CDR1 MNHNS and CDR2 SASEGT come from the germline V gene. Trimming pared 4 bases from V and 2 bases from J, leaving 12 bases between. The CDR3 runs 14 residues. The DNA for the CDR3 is TGTGCCAGCAGTGTGGGCAGATTAACCTACGAGCAGTACTTC. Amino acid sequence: CASSVGRLTYEQYF.

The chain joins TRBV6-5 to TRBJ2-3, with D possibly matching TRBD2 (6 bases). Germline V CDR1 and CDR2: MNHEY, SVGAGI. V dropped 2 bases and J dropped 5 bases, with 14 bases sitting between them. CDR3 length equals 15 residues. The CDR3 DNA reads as TGTGCCAGCAGTTACGACGGGGGAGGAATAGATACGCAGTATTTT. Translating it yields CASSYDGGGIDTQYF.

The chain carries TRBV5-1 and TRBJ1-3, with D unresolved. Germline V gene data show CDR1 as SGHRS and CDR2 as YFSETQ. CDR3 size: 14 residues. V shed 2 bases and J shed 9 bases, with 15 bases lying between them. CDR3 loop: CASSFLEAGSTIYF. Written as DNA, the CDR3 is TGCGCCAGCAGCTTCTTGGAAGCTGGGAGCACCATATATTTT.

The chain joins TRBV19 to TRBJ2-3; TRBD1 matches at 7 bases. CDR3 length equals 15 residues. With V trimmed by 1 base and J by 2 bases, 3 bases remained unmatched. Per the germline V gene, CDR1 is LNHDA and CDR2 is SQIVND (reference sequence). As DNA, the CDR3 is TGTGCCAGTAGTATAGGGGGACAGATCACAGATACGCAGTATTTT. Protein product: CASSIGGQITDTQYF.

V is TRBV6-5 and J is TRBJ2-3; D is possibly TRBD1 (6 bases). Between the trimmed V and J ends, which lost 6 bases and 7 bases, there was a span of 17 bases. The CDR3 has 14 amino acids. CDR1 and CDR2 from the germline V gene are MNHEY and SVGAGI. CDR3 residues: CASSGSTGIHTQYF. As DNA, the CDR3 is TGTGCCAGCAGCGGATCAACAGGGATACATACGCAGTATTTT.